This note documents a single T cell receptor (beta chain) sequence. This CDR3 has 12 amino acids. Looked up from germline, CDR1 is SEHNR and CDR2 is FQNEAQ (reference sequence). Trimming stripped 5 bases from V and 4 bases from J, with 6 bases between. TCRdb's copy holds only in-frame clones and misses some; the assay was immunoSEQ multiplex PCR. The sample contains roughly 1 million clones, more than 75% of which appear only once. The source of the sample is a study of shared clonotypes between healthy human individuals. The source of this sequence is a man in his late teens or twenties in good health. Some clones in this sample may be carry-over from other donors' samples. The source material was memory CD4+ T cells from PBMCs. The sample's subset: CD45RA-negative fraction. The J gene is TRBJ1-3, the V gene TRBV7-9, with D unresolved. CDR3 loop: CASSEVGNTIYF. CDR3 in DNA: TGTGCCAGCAGCGAGGTCGGAAACACCATATATTTT.